This T cell receptor beta chain was found in a study of blood T cell repertoires in COVID-19. Looked up from germline, CDR1 is MDHEN and CDR2 is SYDVKM. V was clipped by 4 bases and J by 0 bases, with 13 bases between them. The CDR3 loop spans 17 amino acids. This clone appeared a single time. Per the study methods: Nucleated cell number was recorded as an estimate derived from reference gene primer amplification. Profiling relied on immunoSEQ multiplex PCR, and the TCRdb table lists in-frame clones only, not all of them. The DNA was the basis for D and trimming; V, J and clone size are from that table. The table lists about 210,000 clones, 80% to 90% of them singletons.

The material sequenced was peripheral blood. The V and J genes are TRBV28 and TRBJ2-6, with a weak D call TRBD1 (5 bases). This clonotype was obtained from a man between 18 and 29 years old with active or convalescent COVID-19. The CDR3 is CASSSQGLSSGANVLTF. The DNA of the CDR3 is TGTGCCAGCAGTTCTCAGGGTTTAAGCTCTGGGGCCAACGTCCTGACTTTC.